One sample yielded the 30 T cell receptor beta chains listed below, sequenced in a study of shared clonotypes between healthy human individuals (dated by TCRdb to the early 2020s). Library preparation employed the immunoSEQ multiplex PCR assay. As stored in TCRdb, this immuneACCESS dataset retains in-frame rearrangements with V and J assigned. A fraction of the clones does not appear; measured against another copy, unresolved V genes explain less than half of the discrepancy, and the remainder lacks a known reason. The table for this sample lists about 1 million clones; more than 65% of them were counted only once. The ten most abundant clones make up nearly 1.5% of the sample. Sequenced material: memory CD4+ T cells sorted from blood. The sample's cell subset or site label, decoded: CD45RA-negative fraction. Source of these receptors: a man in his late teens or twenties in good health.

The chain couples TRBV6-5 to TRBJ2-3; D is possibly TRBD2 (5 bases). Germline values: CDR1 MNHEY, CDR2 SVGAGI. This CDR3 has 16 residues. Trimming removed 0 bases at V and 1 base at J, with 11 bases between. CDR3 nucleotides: TGTGCCAGCAGTTACTCGGGTAGGCGGGGCACAGATACGCAGTATTTT. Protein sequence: CASSYSGRRGTDTQYF.

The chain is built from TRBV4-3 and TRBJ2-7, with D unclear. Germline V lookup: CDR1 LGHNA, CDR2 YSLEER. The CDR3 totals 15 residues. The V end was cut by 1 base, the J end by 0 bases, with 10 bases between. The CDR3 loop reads CASSQGQSGSYEQYF. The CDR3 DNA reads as TGCGCCAGCAGCCAAGGGCAGTCCGGCTCCTACGAGCAGTACTTC.

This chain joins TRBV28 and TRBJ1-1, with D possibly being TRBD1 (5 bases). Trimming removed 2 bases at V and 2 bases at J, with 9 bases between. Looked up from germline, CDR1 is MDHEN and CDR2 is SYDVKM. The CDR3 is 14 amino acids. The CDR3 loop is CASSLGAVNTEAFF. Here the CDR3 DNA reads TGTGCCAGCAGTTTAGGGGCCGTAAACACTGAAGCTTTCTTT. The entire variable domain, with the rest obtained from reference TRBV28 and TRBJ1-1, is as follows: DVKVTQSSRYLVKRTGEKVFLECVQDMDHENMFWYRQDPGLGLRLIYFSYDVKMKEKGDIPEGYSVSREKKERFSLILESASTNQTSMYLCASSLGAVNTEAFFGQGTRLTVV.

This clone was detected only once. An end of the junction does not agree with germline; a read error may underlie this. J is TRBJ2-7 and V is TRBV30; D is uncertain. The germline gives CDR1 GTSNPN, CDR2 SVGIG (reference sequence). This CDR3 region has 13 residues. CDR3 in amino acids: CAWSDRTVYGQYF. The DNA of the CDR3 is TGTGCCTGGAGTGACCGGACCGTCTACGGGCAGTACTTC.

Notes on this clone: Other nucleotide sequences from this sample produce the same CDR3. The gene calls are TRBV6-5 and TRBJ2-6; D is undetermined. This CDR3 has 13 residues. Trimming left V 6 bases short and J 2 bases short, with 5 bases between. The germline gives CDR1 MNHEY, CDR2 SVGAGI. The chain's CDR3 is CASRGTGANVLTF. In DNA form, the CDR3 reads TGTGCCAGCAGGGGCACTGGGGCCAACGTCCTGACTTTC.

The CDR3 loop reads CASSYSEGEQFF. The CDR3 DNA reads TGTGCCAGCAGTTACTCTGAGGGGGAGCAGTTCTTC. The chain uses TRBV6-6 and TRBJ2-1; D may correspond to TRBD1 or TRBD2 (5 bases each). The CDR3 consists of 12 residues. Germline CDR1 MNHNY, CDR2 SVGAGI (reference sequence). The V and J ends lost 0 bases and 10 bases respectively, with 7 bases between them.

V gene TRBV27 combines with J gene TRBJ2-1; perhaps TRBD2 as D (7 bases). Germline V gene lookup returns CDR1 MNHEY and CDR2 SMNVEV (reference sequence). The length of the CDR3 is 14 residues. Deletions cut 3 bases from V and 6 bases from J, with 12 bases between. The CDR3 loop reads CASSFFAGANEQFF. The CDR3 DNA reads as TGTGCCAGCAGTTTCTTTGCGGGGGCCAATGAGCAGTTCTTC.

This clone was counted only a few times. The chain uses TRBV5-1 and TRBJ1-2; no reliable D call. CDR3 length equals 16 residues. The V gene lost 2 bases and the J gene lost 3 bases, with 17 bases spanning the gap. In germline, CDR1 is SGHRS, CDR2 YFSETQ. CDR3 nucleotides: TGCGCCAGCAGCTTTTCTCCCTTGGGAGGCGACTATGGCTACACCTTC. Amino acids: CASSFSPLGGDYGYTF.

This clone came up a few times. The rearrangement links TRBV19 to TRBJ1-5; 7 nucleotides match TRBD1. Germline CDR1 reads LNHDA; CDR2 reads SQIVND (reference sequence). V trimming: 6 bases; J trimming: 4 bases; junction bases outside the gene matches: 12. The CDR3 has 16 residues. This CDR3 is CASSTSHRGENQPQHF. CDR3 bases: TGTGCCAGTAGCACCTCCCACAGGGGCGAGAATCAGCCCCAGCATTTT.

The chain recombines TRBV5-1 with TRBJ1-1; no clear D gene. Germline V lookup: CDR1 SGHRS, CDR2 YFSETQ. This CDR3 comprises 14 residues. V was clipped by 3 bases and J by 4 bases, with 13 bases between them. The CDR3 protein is CASSSGTPFTEAFF. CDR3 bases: TGCGCCAGCAGCTCCGGCACACCATTCACTGAAGCTTTCTTT.

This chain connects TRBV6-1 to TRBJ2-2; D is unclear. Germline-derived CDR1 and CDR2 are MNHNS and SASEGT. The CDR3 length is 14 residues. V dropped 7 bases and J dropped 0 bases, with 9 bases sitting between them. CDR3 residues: CASKYHANTGELFF. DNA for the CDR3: TGTGCCAGCAAATACCACGCGAACACCGGGGAGCTGTTTTTT.

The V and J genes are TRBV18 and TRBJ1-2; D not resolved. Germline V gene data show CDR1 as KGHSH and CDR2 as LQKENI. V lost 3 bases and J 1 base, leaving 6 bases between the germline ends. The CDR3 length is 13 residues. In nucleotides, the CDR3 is TGTGCCAGCTCACCGGGCAGTAACTATGGCTACACCTTC. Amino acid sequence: CASSPGSNYGYTF.

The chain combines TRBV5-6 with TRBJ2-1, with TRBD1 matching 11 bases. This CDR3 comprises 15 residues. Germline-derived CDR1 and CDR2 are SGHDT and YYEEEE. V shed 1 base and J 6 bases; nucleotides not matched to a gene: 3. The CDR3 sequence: CASSLRDRGVNEQFF. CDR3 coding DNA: TGTGCCAGCAGCTTGCGGGACAGGGGGGTCAATGAGCAGTTCTTC.

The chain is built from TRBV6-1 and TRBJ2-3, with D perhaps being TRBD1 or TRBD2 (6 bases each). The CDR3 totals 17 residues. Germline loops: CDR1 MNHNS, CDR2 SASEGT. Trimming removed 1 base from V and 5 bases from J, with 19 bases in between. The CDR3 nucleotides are TGTGCCAGCAGTGAAGGGACCCTAGGGGGGCAGGGAGATACGCAGTATTTT. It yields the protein CASSEGTLGGQGDTQYF.

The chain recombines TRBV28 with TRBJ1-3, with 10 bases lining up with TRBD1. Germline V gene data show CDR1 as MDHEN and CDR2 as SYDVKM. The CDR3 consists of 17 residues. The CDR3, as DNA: TGTGCTTCCACGGGACAGGGGTCATTCATGGCGAAATACACCATATATTTT. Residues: CASTGQGSFMAKYTIYF.

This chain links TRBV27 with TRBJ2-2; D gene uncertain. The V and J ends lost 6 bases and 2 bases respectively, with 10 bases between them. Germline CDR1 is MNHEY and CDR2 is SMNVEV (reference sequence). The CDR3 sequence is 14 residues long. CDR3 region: CASRRLTNTGELFF. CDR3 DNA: TGTGCCAGCAGGAGGCTTACTAACACCGGGGAGCTGTTTTTT.

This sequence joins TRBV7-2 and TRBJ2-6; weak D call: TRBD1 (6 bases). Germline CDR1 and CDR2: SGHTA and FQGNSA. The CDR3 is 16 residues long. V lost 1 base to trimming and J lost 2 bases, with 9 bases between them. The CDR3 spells CASSLVGGPGANVLTF. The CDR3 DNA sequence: TGTGCCAGCAGCTTAGTAGGGGGTCCTGGGGCCAACGTCCTGACTTTC.

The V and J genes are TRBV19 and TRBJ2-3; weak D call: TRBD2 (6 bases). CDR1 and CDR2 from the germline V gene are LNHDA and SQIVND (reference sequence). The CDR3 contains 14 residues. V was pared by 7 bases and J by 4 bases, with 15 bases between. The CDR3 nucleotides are TGTGCCAGTATGACCGGGAGAGGGCCAGATACGCAGTATTTT. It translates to CASMTGRGPDTQYF.

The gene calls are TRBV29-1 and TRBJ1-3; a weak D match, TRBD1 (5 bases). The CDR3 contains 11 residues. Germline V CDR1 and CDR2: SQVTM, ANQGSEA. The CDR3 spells CGGWSGNTIYF. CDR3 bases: TGCGGGGGTTGGTCTGGAAACACCATATATTTT. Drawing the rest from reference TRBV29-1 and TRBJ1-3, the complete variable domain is SAVISQKPSRDICQRGTSLTIQCQVDSQVTMMFWYRQQPGQSLTLIATANQGSEATYESGFVIDKFPISRPNLTFSTLTVSNMSPEDSSIYLCGGWSGNTIYFGEGSWLTVV.

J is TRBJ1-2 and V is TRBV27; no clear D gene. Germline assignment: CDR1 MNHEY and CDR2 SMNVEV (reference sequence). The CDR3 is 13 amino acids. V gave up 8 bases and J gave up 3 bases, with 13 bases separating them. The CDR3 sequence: CASPPRGYYGYTF. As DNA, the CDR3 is TGTGCCAGCCCCCCCAGAGGGTACTATGGCTACACCTTC.

CDR3 residues: CASSLEGFSYNSPLHF. In nucleotides, the CDR3 is TGCGCCAGCAGCCTCGAAGGGTTCTCCTATAATTCACCCCTCCACTTT. The rearrangement links TRBV4-1 to TRBJ1-6, with D hard to call. The CDR3 contains 16 residues. CDR1 and CDR2 from the germline V gene are MGHRA and YSYEKL. The V end was cut by 4 bases, the J end by 0 bases, with 10 bases between.

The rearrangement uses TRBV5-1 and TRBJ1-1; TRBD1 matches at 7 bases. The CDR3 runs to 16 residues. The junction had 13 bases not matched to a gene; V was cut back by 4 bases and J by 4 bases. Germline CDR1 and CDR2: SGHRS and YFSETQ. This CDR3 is CASSPSGGAGTTEAFF. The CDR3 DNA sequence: TGCGCCAGCAGCCCTTCAGGGGGGGCGGGAACCACTGAAGCTTTCTTT.

The CDR3 bases are TGTGCCAGCAGCCCTATAGGGGGACAGCTCACAGATACGCAGTATTTT. Translating it yields CASSPIGGQLTDTQYF. The V and J genes are TRBV11-2 and TRBJ2-3; 7 bases fit TRBD1. Germline V CDR1 and CDR2: SGHAT, FQNNGV. The CDR3 extends over 16 amino acids. V gave up 5 bases and J gave up 2 bases; unmatched junction bases: 10.

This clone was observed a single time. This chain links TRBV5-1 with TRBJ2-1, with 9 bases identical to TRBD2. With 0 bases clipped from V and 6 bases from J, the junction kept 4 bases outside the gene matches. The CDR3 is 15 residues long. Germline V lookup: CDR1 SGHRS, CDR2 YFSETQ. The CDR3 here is CASSLEVTSGNEQFF. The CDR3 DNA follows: TGCGCCAGCAGCTTGGAAGTGACTAGCGGCAATGAGCAGTTCTTC.

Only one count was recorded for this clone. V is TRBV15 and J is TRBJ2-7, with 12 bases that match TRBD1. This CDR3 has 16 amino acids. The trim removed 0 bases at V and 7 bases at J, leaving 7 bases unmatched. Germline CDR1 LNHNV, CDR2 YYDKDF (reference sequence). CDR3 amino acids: CATSRDRDRGQGEQYF. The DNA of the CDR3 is TGTGCCACCAGCAGAGATAGGGACAGGGGGCAAGGAGAGCAGTACTTC.

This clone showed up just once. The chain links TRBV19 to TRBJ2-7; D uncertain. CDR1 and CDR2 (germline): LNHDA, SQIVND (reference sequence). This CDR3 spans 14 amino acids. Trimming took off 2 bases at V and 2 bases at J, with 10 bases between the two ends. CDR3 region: CASSIKAVPYEQYF. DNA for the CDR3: TGTGCCAGTAGTATAAAGGCAGTCCCCTACGAGCAGTACTTC.

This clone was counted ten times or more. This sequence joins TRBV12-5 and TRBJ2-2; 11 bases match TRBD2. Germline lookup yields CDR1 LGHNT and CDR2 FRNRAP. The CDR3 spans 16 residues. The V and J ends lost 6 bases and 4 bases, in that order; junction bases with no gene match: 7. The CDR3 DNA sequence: TGTGCTAGTGGACCCGGGACTAGCGGACCCACCGGGGAGCTGTTTTTT. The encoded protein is CASGPGTSGPTGELFF.

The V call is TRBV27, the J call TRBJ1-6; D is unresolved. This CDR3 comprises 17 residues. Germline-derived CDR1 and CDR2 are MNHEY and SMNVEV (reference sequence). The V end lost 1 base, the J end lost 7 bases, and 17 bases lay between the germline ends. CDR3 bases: TGTGCCAGCAGTTTATATAGCTTCGGCGGTTCCAATTCACCCCTCCACTTT. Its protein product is CASSLYSFGGSNSPLHF.

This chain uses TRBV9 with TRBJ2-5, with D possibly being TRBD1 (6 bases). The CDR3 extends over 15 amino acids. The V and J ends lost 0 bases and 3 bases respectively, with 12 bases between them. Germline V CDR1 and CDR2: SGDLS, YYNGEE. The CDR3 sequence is CASSVGLDRKETQYF. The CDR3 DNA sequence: TGTGCCAGCAGCGTAGGCTTGGACAGAAAAGAGACCCAGTACTTC.

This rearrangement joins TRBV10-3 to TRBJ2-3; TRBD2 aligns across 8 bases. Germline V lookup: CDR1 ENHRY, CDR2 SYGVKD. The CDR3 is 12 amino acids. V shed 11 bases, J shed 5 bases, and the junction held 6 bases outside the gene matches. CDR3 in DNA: TGTGCCGCCCGGGGGGGGGAAGATACGCAGTATTTT. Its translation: CAARGGEDTQYF.